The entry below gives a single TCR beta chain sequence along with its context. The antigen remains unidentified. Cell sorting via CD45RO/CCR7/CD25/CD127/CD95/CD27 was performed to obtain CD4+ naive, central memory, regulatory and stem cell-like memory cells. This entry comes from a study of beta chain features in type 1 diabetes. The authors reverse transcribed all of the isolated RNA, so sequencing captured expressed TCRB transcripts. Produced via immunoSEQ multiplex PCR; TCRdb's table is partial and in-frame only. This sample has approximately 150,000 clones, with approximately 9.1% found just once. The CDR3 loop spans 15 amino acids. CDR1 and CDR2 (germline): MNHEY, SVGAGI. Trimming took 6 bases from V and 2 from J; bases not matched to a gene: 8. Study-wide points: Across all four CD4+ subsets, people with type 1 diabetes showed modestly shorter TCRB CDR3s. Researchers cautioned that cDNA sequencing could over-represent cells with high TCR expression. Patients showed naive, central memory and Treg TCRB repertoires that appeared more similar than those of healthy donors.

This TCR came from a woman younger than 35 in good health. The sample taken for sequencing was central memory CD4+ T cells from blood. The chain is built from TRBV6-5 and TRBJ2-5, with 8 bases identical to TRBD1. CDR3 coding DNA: TGTGCCAGCAGCCCCAGGGGGCGAGGGCAAGAGACCCAGTACTTC. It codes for CASSPRGRGQETQYF.